The clone carrying this T cell receptor beta chain appeared a few times. Antigen specificity is unknown. This specimen comes from a study of beta chain features in type 1 diabetes. Investigators reverse transcribed all isolated RNA, so they sequenced expressed TCRB transcripts. Around 4 million reads per sample were averaged for naive, central memory and regulatory samples. TCRdb keeps only in-frame clones here, not all; method: immunoSEQ multiplex PCR. The sample holds about 640,000 clones, about an eighth seen once. Germline CDR1 is KGHSH and CDR2 is LQKENI. Trimming shortened V by 5 bases and J by 10 bases, and 15 bases separated the two germline ends. The CDR3 has 14 residues. Whole-study findings and limits: Shorter TCRB CDR3s, moderately but significantly so, marked every one of the four CD4+ subsets in Type 1 diabetes patients.

This sequence joins TRBV18 and TRBJ1-6; D remains ambiguous. The sequenced material came from naive CD4+ T cells from blood. This TCR derives from a man between 25 and 39 years old with type 1 diabetes. CDR3 loop: CASSFNRESSPLHF. CDR3 nucleotides: TGTGCCAGCTCATTTAACCGAGAAAGCTCACCCCTCCACTTT.